The 29 T cell receptor beta chains given below trace back to one sample, sequenced in a study of T cell responses to AZD1222 COVID-19 vaccine. Data came from immunoSEQ multiplex PCR; TCRdb stores just in-frame clones and leaves some out. The sample lists some 150,000 clones, about 93% occurring once. Sequences were derived from peripheral blood, sampled on day 0 of AZD1222 vaccination. Receptors originate from an adult in good health.

The chain recombines TRBV4-2 with TRBJ1-4; a possible D gene is TRBD1 (5 bases). Trimming stripped 1 base from V and 6 bases from J, with 21 bases between. The CDR3 has 18 amino acids. CDR1 LGHNA and CDR2 YNFKEQ come from the germline V gene. CDR3 coding DNA: TGTGCCAGCAGCCAAGGGACTTGGACGGGACTCGGGGATGAAAAACTGTTTTTT. Residues: CASSQGTWTGLGDEKLFF.

The chain joins TRBV7-3 to TRBJ2-7; either TRBD1 or TRBD2 may supply D (5 bases each). The CDR3 is 15 amino acids. Germline CDR1 SGHTA, CDR2 FQGTGA. Trimming removed 3 bases from V and 8 bases from J, with 20 bases in between. CDR3 DNA: TGTGCCAGCAGCTTGGGACCCGGAGACCTTAGAAAGCAGTACTTC. Translating it yields CASSLGPGDLRKQYF.

This chain connects TRBV4-3 to TRBJ1-1; TRBD1 is a possible D gene (5 bases). The CDR3 contains 15 residues. Trimming stripped 0 bases from V and 5 bases from J, with 13 bases between. From germline, CDR1 is LGHNA and CDR2 YSLEER. The CDR3 region has the DNA TGCGCCAGCAGCCAAGATAAGGGACCGAATACTGAAGCTTTCTTT. This gives the protein CASSQDKGPNTEAFF.

V is TRBV7-6 and J is TRBJ2-2, with unresolved D. Germline lookup yields CDR1 SGHVS and CDR2 FNYEAQ. CDR3 length equals 13 residues. V was pared by 1 base and J by 2 bases, with 2 bases between. In DNA form, the CDR3 reads TGTGCCAGCAGCTTAGATAACACCGGGGAGCTGTTTTTT. It codes for CASSLDNTGELFF. Drawing the rest from reference TRBV7-6 and TRBJ2-2, the complete variable domain is GAGVSQSPRYKVTKRGQDVALRCDPISGHVSLYWYRQALGQGPEFLTYFNYEAQQDKSGLPNDRFSAERPEGSISTLTIQRTEQRDSAMYRCASSLDNTGELFFGEGSRLTVL.

This clone was recorded at least ten times. Other DNA variants within this sample encode the same CDR3. The gene calls are TRBV6-5 and TRBJ1-1; TRBD1 agrees at 10 bases. Germline V gene data show CDR1 as MNHEY and CDR2 as SVGAGI. V was clipped by 6 bases and J by 5 bases; unmatched bases: 3. CDR3 length: 13 amino acids. The CDR3 is CASRRQGATEAFF. The DNA for the CDR3 is TGTGCCAGCAGAAGACAGGGGGCAACTGAAGCTTTCTTT.

The gene calls are TRBV28 and TRBJ2-7; possibly TRBD2 for D (6 bases). This CDR3 spans 14 amino acids. CDR1 MDHEN and CDR2 SYDVKM come from the germline V gene. V lost 10 bases, J lost 4 bases, and 20 bases lay in between. CDR3 in DNA: TGTGCCACCTCCTTTTGGGGGGAGAGATACGAGCAGTACTTC. The encoded protein is CATSFWGERYEQYF.

V and J are TRBV28 and TRBJ1-1; no clear D. The CDR3 contains 14 residues. The germline V and J ends were trimmed by 3 bases and 1 base, with 9 bases remaining between them. Per germline, CDR1 MDHEN and CDR2 SYDVKM. The CDR3 loop is CASSLIQQNTEAFF. The CDR3 nucleotides are TGTGCCAGCAGTTTGATACAGCAGAACACTGAAGCTTTCTTT.

This chain uses TRBV5-8 with TRBJ1-5; a weak D match, TRBD1 (5 bases). V was cut by 4 bases and J by 0 bases, with 14 bases left in between. Per germline, CDR1 SGHTS and CDR2 YDEGEE. The CDR3 spans 16 residues. CDR3 amino acids: CASSPWGGYSNQPQHF. CDR3 sequence (DNA): TGTGCCAGCAGCCCGTGGGGGGGATATAGCAATCAGCCCCAGCATTTT.

This chain connects TRBV6-5 to TRBJ1-2, with D hard to call. Trimming cost V 10 bases and J 5 bases, with 8 bases left between them. Germline lookup yields CDR1 MNHEY and CDR2 SVGAGI. The CDR3 runs to 10 residues. The CDR3 spells CATGRYGYTF. The CDR3 DNA is TGTGCCACCGGACGGTATGGCTACACCTTC.

The chain links TRBV9 to TRBJ2-5; 8 bases fit TRBD1. This CDR3 has 15 residues. Germline CDR1 and CDR2: SGDLS and YYNGEE. V shed 0 bases, J shed 1 base, and the junction held 2 bases outside the gene matches. The DNA for the CDR3 is TGTGCCAGCAGCGTAGGGACAGGGTCCCAAGAGACCCAGTACTTC. It codes for CASSVGTGSQETQYF.

The V call is TRBV11-2, the J call TRBJ2-5, with 7 bases matching TRBD1. CDR3 length: 15 amino acids. The germline V gene encodes CDR1 SGHAT and CDR2 FQNNGV. V gave up 1 base and J gave up 1 base; unmatched junction bases: 3. CDR3: CASSLGGTVQETQYF. In DNA, the CDR3 is TGTGCCAGCAGCTTAGGGGGGACAGTCCAAGAGACCCAGTACTTC.

This clone has a single count. J is TRBJ1-2 and V is TRBV11-2, with a possible D match to TRBD1 (5 bases). Germline values: CDR1 SGHAT, CDR2 FQNNGV. V was shortened by 5 bases and J by 3 bases, with 13 bases between the two germline ends. This CDR3 comprises 14 residues. The CDR3 is CASSLSQGYYGYTF. CDR3 nucleotide sequence: TGTGCCAGCAGCCTTAGTCAGGGTTACTATGGCTACACCTTC.

This chain uses TRBV7-2 with TRBJ2-1, with D tentatively TRBD2 (5 bases). The V gene lost 1 base and the J gene lost 0 bases, with 10 bases spanning the gap. The germline V gene encodes CDR1 SGHTA and CDR2 FQGNSA. The CDR3 has 16 residues. The CDR3 loop is CASSLGAGSSYNEQFF. The CDR3, as DNA: TGTGCCAGCAGCTTAGGGGCGGGCAGCTCCTACAATGAGCAGTTCTTC.

This clone was counted once. V is TRBV28 and J is TRBJ2-1; D is uncertain. V was pared by 2 bases and J by 5 bases, with 10 bases between. The CDR3 sequence is 14 residues long. Germline CDR1 and CDR2: MDHEN and SYDVKM. The CDR3 bases are TGTGCCAGCAGTTTACCGGGTGTCCACAATGAGCAGTTCTTC. Residues: CASSLPGVHNEQFF.

The chain combines TRBV7-9 with TRBJ2-1, with 10 bases lining up with TRBD2. Germline V gene sequence: CDR1 SEHNR, CDR2 FQNEAQ (reference sequence). V shed 10 bases, J shed 2 bases, and the junction held 14 bases outside the gene matches. This CDR3 region has 17 residues. CDR3 sequence: CATATGRTSGTYNEQFF. CDR3 coding DNA: TGTGCCACTGCGACAGGTAGGACTAGCGGCACCTACAATGAGCAGTTCTTC.

This clone occurred once. The DNA of the CDR3 is TGTGCCAGCAGCGTAGCCTCGGACAGCTACGAGCAGTACTTC. As protein: CASSVASDSYEQYF. This sequence joins TRBV9 and TRBJ2-7, with D possibly being TRBD1 (6 bases). CDR1 and CDR2 (germline): SGDLS, YYNGEE. The length of the CDR3 is 14 residues. The V end was cut by 0 bases, the J end by 3 bases, with 10 bases between.

This chain links TRBV19 with TRBJ1-4; D not resolved. Trimming left V 3 bases short and J 8 bases short, with 16 bases between. This CDR3 region has 15 residues. Germline V lookup: CDR1 LNHDA, CDR2 SQIVND (reference sequence). For the CDR3, the DNA is TGTGCCAGTAGTATCAACCCATTCGGCGGGGAAAAACTGTTTTTT. Protein sequence: CASSINPFGGEKLFF.

V is TRBV28 and J is TRBJ1-1; D ambiguous. The V end was cut by 7 bases, the J end by 4 bases, with 13 bases between. The CDR3 contains 13 residues. CDR1 and CDR2 from the germline V gene are MDHEN and SYDVKM. The CDR3 loop is CASTSRGSTEAFF. CDR3 nucleotide sequence: TGTGCCAGCACCTCCCGTGGTTCCACTGAAGCTTTCTTT.

The genes are TRBV11-3 and TRBJ1-2, with a weak D call TRBD1 (5 bases). Germline V gene lookup returns CDR1 SGHNT and CDR2 YENEEA. The CDR3 length is 14 residues. The V gene lost 2 bases and the J gene lost 8 bases, with 15 bases spanning the gap. This CDR3 is CASSLRDFRQGYTF. CDR3 DNA sequence: TGTGCCAGCAGCTTAAGGGACTTCCGGCAAGGCTACACCTTC.

This clone has just one count. V and J are TRBV7-9 and TRBJ1-5; D gene ambiguous. Germline V CDR1 and CDR2: SEHNR, FQNEAQ (reference sequence). The CDR3 is made up of 14 amino acids. The V end was cut by 1 base, the J end by 5 bases, with 9 bases between. The CDR3 coding sequence is TGTGCCAGCAGCTTAGGGAGTGGGGATCAGCCCCAGCATTTT. Its translation: CASSLGSGDQPQHF.

This sequence joins TRBV27 and TRBJ2-7; tentatively, D is TRBD1 (5 bases). The length of the CDR3 is 13 residues. Germline loops: CDR1 MNHEY, CDR2 SMNVEV (reference sequence). V lost 3 bases and J 5 bases, leaving 11 bases between the germline ends. Here the CDR3 DNA reads TGTGCCAGCAGTTTTCAGGGTCTCCACGAGCAGTACTTC. Protein sequence: CASSFQGLHEQYF.

V usage is TRBV19 and J usage is TRBJ2-1; D is ambiguous. V lost 7 bases, J lost 5 bases, and 12 bases lay in between. The CDR3 consists of 13 residues. The germline V gene encodes CDR1 LNHDA and CDR2 SQIVND (reference sequence). The DNA for the CDR3 is TGTGCCAGTAACCCCGACGGAAACAATGAGCAGTTCTTC. Translation gives CASNPDGNNEQFF.

The chain has TRBV27 and TRBJ2-7; 7 bases map to TRBD1. The germline gives CDR1 MNHEY, CDR2 SMNVEV (reference sequence). CDR3 length: 16 residues. V shed 3 bases and J 2 bases; nucleotides not matched to a gene: 10. CDR3 amino acids: CASSLERGQSTYEQYF. CDR3 nucleotide sequence: TGTGCCAGCAGTTTGGAAAGGGGACAGTCTACCTACGAGCAGTACTTC.

The chain uses TRBV15 and TRBJ1-1, with TRBD1 matching over 7 bases. The CDR3 contains 15 residues. J lost 0 bases, V lost 3 bases, and 4 bases had no gene match. The V gene's germline CDR1 is LNHNV and CDR2 YYDKDF (reference sequence). CDR3 loop: CATSSSDRVNTEAFF. The CDR3 DNA reads TGTGCCACCAGCAGCTCCGACAGGGTGAACACTGAAGCTTTCTTT.

J is TRBJ2-3 and V is TRBV28; the match to TRBD2 covers 7 bases. The V gene end was trimmed by 2 bases and the J gene end by 6 bases; junction bases not matched to a gene: 5. There are 14 residues in the CDR3. The V gene's germline CDR1 is MDHEN and CDR2 SYDVKM. The CDR3 sequence is CASSLTGGSDTQYF. CDR3 DNA: TGTGCCAGCAGTTTAACGGGAGGATCCGATACGCAGTATTTT.

In this sample, this clone turned up once. Relative to the germline gene, one junction end is altered; a read error may explain this. J is TRBJ2-2 and V is TRBV3-1 (or the pseudogene TRBV3-2), with 8 bases aligning to TRBD2. Germline CDR1 reads LGHDT; CDR2 reads YNNKEL (reference sequence). The CDR3 length is 16 residues. This CDR3 reads CASTQGLAGHTGELFF. The CDR3 region has the DNA TGTGCCAGCACCCAAGGACTAGCCGGGCACACCGGGGAGCTGTTTTTT.

The V and J genes are TRBV14 and TRBJ2-4, with D hard to call. CDR3 size: 12 residues. The germline CDR1 and CDR2 sequences are SGHDN and FVKESK. The germline V and J ends were trimmed by 1 base and 7 bases, with 5 bases remaining between them. The CDR3 here is CASSQADNIQYF. The CDR3 nucleotides are TGTGCCAGCAGCCAAGCTGACAACATTCAGTACTTC.

The V and J genes are TRBV9 and TRBJ2-2; the match to TRBD2 covers 12 bases. The V gene's germline CDR1 is SGDLS and CDR2 YYNGEE. This CDR3 contains 19 residues. V shed 4 bases, J shed 9 bases, and the junction held 19 bases outside the gene matches. The CDR3 spells CASSSPQGEGLAGIWELFF. The CDR3 DNA follows: TGTGCCAGCAGCTCCCCCCAGGGTGAGGGACTAGCGGGCATCTGGGAGCTGTTTTTT.

This clone was counted a few times. This rearrangement joins TRBV14 to TRBJ1-2, with 8 bases aligning to TRBD1. The V segment lost 2 bases and the J segment 0 bases; nucleotides outside the gene matches: 2. The CDR3 has 15 residues. CDR1 is SGHDN, CDR2 FVKESK, per germline. This CDR3 reads CASSQRQGSNYGYTF. The CDR3 DNA reads TGTGCCAGCAGCCAACGACAGGGGTCTAACTATGGCTACACCTTC. Full variable domain (remainder filled in from reference TRBV14 and TRBJ1-2): EAGVTQFPSHSVIEKGQTVTLRCDPISGHDNLYWYRRVMGKEIKFLLHFVKESKQDESGMPNNRFLAERTGGTYSTLKVQPAELEDSGVYFCASSQRQGSNYGYTFGSGTRLTVV.